Reported below is one T cell receptor (beta chain). The antigen is undetermined. This sample was taken from a study of monozygotic twins with cystic fibrosis. Trimming took 4 bases from V and 3 from J; bases not matched to a gene: 6. Germline assignment: CDR1 MGHRA and CDR2 YSYEKL. This CDR3 contains 15 residues. Notes on the study in general: In 13 of 16 pairs, V gene usage was closest to the co-twin's. Nucleotide-identical clonotype sharing was significantly higher within monozygotic CF twin pairs than between unrelated CF individuals. The repertoire was suggested to be naive-dominated, clonality median roughly 0.0089.

The table came from immunoSEQ multiplex PCR; TCRdb's copy has only in-frame clones and leaves some out. The sample records about 39,000 clones, 75% to 95% being singletons. This TCR was sampled from a boy aged 2 to 9 with cystic fibrosis. The source material was blood. The gene calls are TRBV4-1 and TRBJ2-3; 8 bases match TRBD1. The CDR3 bases are TGCGCCAGCAGCCCCGTGGGACAGGCTACAGATACGCAGTATTTT. This gives the protein CASSPVGQATDTQYF.